Presented here are 21 T cell receptor beta chains from one specimen sequenced in a study of T-cell reconstitution after alpha-beta-depleted transplantation in children. During its preparation, the TCRbeta library received unique molecular identifiers. TCRdb analysed the PCR reads with MiXCR anew, one entry per CDR3 protein. This table has a few hundred thousand distinct CDR3 sequences, 25% to 30% appearing once. Sequenced here: PBMCs, sampled before TCRalphabeta/CD19-depleted stem cell transplant. Every receptor here comes from a boy under three years old with Wiskott-Aldrich syndrome, due to receive a stem cell transplant.

The CDR3, as DNA: TGTGCCAGCAGTGAATTGAGGGACTCTAACTATGGCTACACCTTC. It yields the protein CASSELRDSNYGYTF. This sequence joins TRBV2 and TRBJ1-2; tentatively, D is TRBD1 (5 bases). V lost 2 bases to trimming and J lost 0 bases, with 10 bases between them. The CDR3 is 15 amino acids. The germline CDR1 and CDR2 sequences are SNHLY and FYNNEI.

The chain couples TRBV5-5 to TRBJ2-7; tentative D call: TRBD2 (5 bases). The CDR3 loop spans 15 amino acids. V lost 2 bases and J 3 bases, leaving 15 bases between the germline ends. Germline V gene data show CDR1 as SGHKS and CDR2 as YYEKEE (reference sequence). The CDR3 protein is CASSLSPGRLYEQYF. CDR3 coding DNA: TGTGCCAGCAGCTTATCACCGGGAAGGCTCTACGAGCAGTACTTC.

The rearrangement uses TRBV27 and TRBJ1-2, with D tentatively TRBD1 (5 bases). V shed 3 bases and J shed 8 bases, with 16 bases lying between them. The CDR3 runs 14 residues. Germline CDR1 and CDR2: MNHEY and SMNVEV (reference sequence). The CDR3: CASSFRDSLRGYTF. Here the CDR3 DNA reads TGTGCCAGCAGTTTCCGGGACTCCTTGCGCGGCTACACCTTC.

V usage is TRBV5-1 and J usage is TRBJ1-1, with 7 bases aligning to TRBD1. CDR1 is SGHRS, CDR2 YFSETQ, per germline. CDR3 length: 15 amino acids. V was pared by 4 bases and J by 2 bases, with 8 bases of the junction left unmatched. CDR3 DNA: TGCGCCAGCAGCGAAAGACAGGGCAGAAACACTGAAGCTTTCTTT. This codes for CASSERQGRNTEAFF.

The table lists this clonotype with a few counts. The chain recombines TRBV5-5 with TRBJ2-1; D is undetermined. There are 13 residues in the CDR3. Trimming stripped 4 bases from V and 2 bases from J, with 7 bases between. Germline loops: CDR1 SGHKS, CDR2 YYEKEE (reference sequence). The CDR3: CASSMSPYNEQFF. DNA of the CDR3: TGTGCCAGCAGCATGTCACCCTACAATGAGCAGTTCTTC.

V usage is TRBV20-1 and J usage is TRBJ2-1; TRBD2 agrees at 8 bases. Trimming at V came to 1 base and at J to 2 bases, leaving 1 base not matched to a gene. Germline CDR1 DFQATT, CDR2 SNEGSKA (reference sequence). This CDR3 has 14 amino acids. The DNA for the CDR3 is TGCAGTGCTAGAGGACTAGCGCCCTACAATGAGCAGTTCTTC. Translated: CSARGLAPYNEQFF.

In this sample, this clonotype turned up a few times. V usage is TRBV5-1 and J usage is TRBJ1-1; D remains unclear. V lost 0 bases, J lost 4 bases, and 10 bases lay in between. The CDR3 consists of 14 residues. In germline, CDR1 is SGHRS, CDR2 YFSETQ. CDR3 amino acids: CASSLEGLSTEAFF. The CDR3 DNA is TGCGCCAGCAGCTTGGAAGGGCTGAGCACTGAAGCTTTCTTT.

There are a few counts of this clonotype. The chain couples TRBV5-1 to TRBJ2-1; 9 positions match TRBD2. The CDR3 runs 15 residues. Trimming removed 4 bases from V and 14 bases from J; junction bases left unmatched: 16. The V gene's germline CDR1 is SGHRS and CDR2 YFSETQ. This chain's CDR3 is CASSLAGTSQDLKFF. CDR3 sequence (DNA): TGCGCCAGCAGCCTAGCGGGAACCTCCCAAGATCTCAAGTTCTTC. Full variable domain (missing parts from reference TRBV5-1 and TRBJ2-1): KAGVTQTPRYLIKTRGQQVTLSCSPISGHRSVSWYQQTPGQGLQFLFEYFSETQRNKGNFPGRFSGRQFSNSRSEMNVSTLELGDSALYLCASSLAGTSQDLKFFGPGTRLTVL.

This sequence joins TRBV20-1 and TRBJ1-6; D gene uncertain. The germline gives CDR1 DFQATT, CDR2 SNEGSKA (reference sequence). Trimming cost V 5 bases and J 7 bases, with 6 bases left between them. This CDR3 contains 11 residues. This chain's CDR3 is CSAPFNSPLHF. Written as DNA, the CDR3 is TGCAGTGCTCCTTTCAATTCACCCCTCCACTTT.

This chain uses TRBV15 with TRBJ2-7; D gene unclear. The CDR3 is 15 residues long. Trimming removed 4 bases from V and 2 bases from J, with 15 bases in between. Germline CDR1 reads LNHNV; CDR2 reads YYDKDF (reference sequence). CDR3: CATSKESKGTYEQYF. The CDR3 DNA sequence: TGTGCCACCAGCAAAGAAAGCAAAGGTACCTACGAGCAGTACTTC. Full variable domain (rest looked up from reference TRBV15 and TRBJ2-7): DAMVIQNPRYQVTQFGKPVTLSCSQTLNHNVMYWYQQKSSQAPKLLFHYYDKDFNNEADTPDNFQSRRPNTSFCFLDIRSPGLGDTAMYLCATSKESKGTYEQYFGPGTRLTVT.

This clonotype was observed a handful of times. The chain carries TRBV7-8 and TRBJ2-7, with D perhaps matching TRBD1 or TRBD2 (5 bases each). Trimming left V 5 bases short and J 2 bases short, with 10 bases between. This CDR3 has 13 amino acids. CDR1 is SGHVS, CDR2 FQNEAQ, per germline. The chain's CDR3 is CASSRQRTYEQYF. The CDR3, as DNA: TGTGCCAGCAGCCGACAGCGGACCTACGAGCAGTACTTC.

The rearrangement uses TRBV4-1 and TRBJ2-1; tentative D call: TRBD2 (7 bases). Germline V gene data show CDR1 as MGHRA and CDR2 as YSYEKL. Trimming left V 4 bases short and J 4 bases short, with 23 bases between. The CDR3 totals 18 residues. Here the CDR3 DNA reads TGCGCCAGCAGCCCAGAGGGGGGGGTACTTCGGGTGTACAATGAGCAGTTCTTC. Translation: CASSPEGGVLRVYNEQFF.

This clonotype was picked up a small number of times. The gene calls are TRBV28 and TRBJ1-6; the D is unclear. Germline V gene data show CDR1 as MDHEN and CDR2 as SYDVKM. The V end was cut by 6 bases, the J end by 9 bases, with 9 bases between. The CDR3 consists of 12 residues. This CDR3 reads CASRRDISPLHF. For the CDR3, the DNA is TGTGCCAGCAGGAGAGACATTTCACCCCTCCACTTT.

This clonotype was seen more than once but under ten times. V gene TRBV4-2 combines with J gene TRBJ2-1; the D gene could be TRBD1 or TRBD2 (6 bases each). The CDR3 has 17 amino acids. Germline V CDR1 and CDR2: LGHNA, YNFKEQ. The V gene lost 3 bases and the J gene lost 5 bases, with 20 bases spanning the gap. The CDR3 here is CASSHARGTSYNNEQFF. Here the CDR3 DNA reads TGTGCCAGCAGCCATGCTAGGGGGACTTCCTATAACAATGAGCAGTTCTTC.

Here the CDR3 DNA reads TGTGCCAGCAGCGTGAACAGGGGAGAGACCCAGTACTTC. Protein sequence: CASSVNRGETQYF. The chain links TRBV2 to TRBJ2-5; 7 bases agree with TRBD1. The CDR3 is 13 amino acids. CDR1 and CDR2 (germline): SNHLY, FYNNEI. The V gene end was trimmed by 6 bases and the J gene end by 4 bases; junction bases not matched to a gene: 5.

This clonotype was detected a few times. The J gene is TRBJ2-1, the V gene TRBV12-3 or TRBV12-4; tentative D call: TRBD2 (5 bases). The CDR3 has 14 residues. The V gene lost 7 bases and the J gene lost 8 bases, with 18 bases spanning the gap. In DNA, the CDR3 is TGTGCCAGCACCGCGGGTTTACCTCTCTATGAGCAGTTCTTC. This translates into CASTAGLPLYEQFF.

V and J are TRBV19 and TRBJ1-5; 7 bases fit TRBD1. V lost 5 bases, J lost 4 bases, and 8 bases stayed unmatched. CDR1 and CDR2 (germline): LNHDA, SQIVND (reference sequence). This CDR3 region has 15 residues. CDR3 sequence: CASSPSTGINQPQHF. CDR3 nucleotide sequence: TGTGCCAGTAGTCCCTCGACAGGGATAAATCAGCCCCAGCATTTT. Variable domain in full (rest from reference TRBV19 and TRBJ1-5): DGGITQSPKYLFRKEGQNVTLSCEQNLNHDAMYWYRQDPGQGLRLIYYSQIVNDFQKGDIAEGYSVSREKKESFPLTVTSAQKNPTAFYLCASSPSTGINQPQHFGDGTRLSIL.

This chain uses TRBV5-5 with TRBJ2-6; D possibly corresponds to TRBD2 (6 bases). Germline V CDR1 and CDR2: SGHKS, YYEKEE (reference sequence). The CDR3 has 17 amino acids. Trimming removed 0 bases from V and 3 bases from J, with 13 bases in between. The CDR3 sequence is CASSLAGGGVGANVLTF. The CDR3 DNA reads TGTGCCAGCAGCTTGGCCGGAGGAGGGGTTGGGGCCAACGTCCTGACTTTC. Complete variable domain (other parts from reference TRBV5-5 and TRBJ2-6): DAGVTQSPTHLIKTRGQQVTLRCSPISGHKSVSWYQQVLGQGPQFIFQYYEKEERGRGNFPDRFSARQFPNYSSELNVNALLLGDSALYLCASSLAGGGVGANVLTFGAGSRLTVL.

This chain connects TRBV7-8 to TRBJ2-5, with a weak D call TRBD1 (6 bases). The CDR3 totals 15 residues. Trimming took off 5 bases at V and 0 bases at J, with 13 bases between the two ends. Germline CDR1 SGHVS, CDR2 FQNEAQ. CDR3 nucleotide sequence: TGTGCCAGCAGCCTGGGGGCAGTCTACCAAGAGACCCAGTACTTC. This codes for CASSLGAVYQETQYF.

In this sample, this clonotype turned up a few times. The chain uses TRBV3-1 and TRBJ1-1, with TRBD1 matching 8 bases. Germline V gives CDR1 LGHDT, CDR2 YNNKEL (reference sequence). The V gene end was trimmed by 3 bases and the J gene end by 10 bases; junction bases not matched to a gene: 13. The CDR3 sequence is 15 residues long. The CDR3 protein is CASSQLIGGTGGAFF. The DNA for the CDR3 is TGTGCCAGCAGCCAGCTTATAGGGGGTACAGGGGGAGCTTTCTTT.

The table lists this clonotype with a few counts. The genes are TRBV24-1 and TRBJ1-4; no clear D. Looked up from germline, CDR1 is KGHDR and CDR2 is SFDVKD. Trimming removed 5 bases at V and 10 bases at J, with 10 bases between. The CDR3 is made up of 12 amino acids. CDR3 sequence: CATSAPDGKLFF. The CDR3 region has the DNA TGTGCCACCAGTGCTCCGGATGGAAAACTGTTTTTT.